A selection of T cell receptor delta chains follows, all from one sample in a study of gamma-delta chains in newborns, infants, children. TCRdb re-called the reads via CATT. The repertoire includes about 8,500 delta-chain clones, 3% to 4% of them detected once, and approximately 15% sits in the top ten. Material for sequencing was blood. All receptors come from a child who was a newborn, infant or young child, either healthy, febrile or measles-vaccinated (not recorded which). The CDR3 runs from the conserved cysteine through the conserved F or W. Each record gives: J gene, V gene, clone size, D gene, CDR3 DNA, CDR3 protein. The D gene is left open where the match is weak. Where a row states a size, it is once, few, many or the class of an expanded clone; other rows omit it.

j_gene: TRDJ1; v_gene: TRDV2; abundance: medium-sized; d_gene: TRDD3; CDR3nt: TGTGCCTGTGACACCGTGGGGGATAAGGCCGATAAACTCATCTTT; CDR3aa: CACDTVGDKADKLIF
j_gene: TRDJ3; v_gene: TRDV2; abundance: .; d_gene: TRDD3; CDR3nt: TGTGCCTGTGTCCGATTGGGGGATACCCAGCTCCGGGACACCCGACAGATGTTTTTC; CDR3aa: CACVRLGDTQLRDTRQMFF
j_gene: TRDJ3; v_gene: TRDV2; abundance: few; d_gene: .; CDR3nt: TGTGCCTGTGACACCCGGGGGTCCAGCTCCTGGGACACCCGACAGATGTTTTTC; CDR3aa: CACDTRGSSSWDTRQMFF
j_gene: TRDJ3; v_gene: TRDV2; abundance: .; d_gene: TRDD3; CDR3nt: TGTGCCTGTGACACCGTCTGGGGGGTACGGGGAAGCTCCTGGGACACCCGACAGATGTTTTTC; CDR3aa: CACDTVWGVRGSSWDTRQMFF
j_gene: TRDJ3; v_gene: TRDV2; abundance: many; d_gene: .; CDR3nt: TGTGCCTGTGACACCGGGGATGCCCGCTCCTGGGACACCCGACAGATGTTTTTC; CDR3aa: CACDTGDARSWDTRQMFF
j_gene: TRDJ3; v_gene: TRDV2; abundance: .; d_gene: TRDD3; CDR3nt: TGTGCCTGTGACCCTGTACTGGGGGATATGTGGTCCTGGGACACCCGACAGATGTTTTTC; CDR3aa: CACDPVLGDMWSWDTRQMFF
j_gene: TRDJ1; v_gene: TRDV2; abundance: few; d_gene: TRDD3; CDR3nt: TGTGCCTGTGACCTACTGGGGGATCGGAACACCGATAAACTCATCTTT; CDR3aa: CACDLLGDRNTDKLIF
j_gene: TRDJ3; v_gene: TRDV2; abundance: many; d_gene: TRDD3; CDR3nt: TGTGCCTGTGACGCTGGGGGATTCCGGGACACCCGACAGATGTTTTTC; CDR3aa: CACDAGGFRDTRQMFF
j_gene: TRDJ2; v_gene: TRDV2; abundance: medium-sized; d_gene: TRDD3; CDR3nt: TGTGCCTGTGACATACTGGGGGATAAGGCAGCACAACTCTTCTTT; CDR3aa: CACDILGDKAAQLFF
j_gene: TRDJ3; v_gene: TRDV2; abundance: .; d_gene: TRDD3; CDR3nt: TGTGCCTGTGACACCTGGGGGATACGCGGCTCCTGGGACACCCGACAGATGTTTTTC; CDR3aa: CACDTWGIRGSWDTRQMFF
j_gene: TRDJ3; v_gene: TRDV2; abundance: .; d_gene: TRDD3; CDR3nt: TGTGCCTGTGACTCCCTACTGGGGGATACTAACTGGGACACCCGACAGATGTTTTTC; CDR3aa: CACDSLLGDTNWDTRQMFF
j_gene: TRDJ2; v_gene: TRDV2; abundance: medium-sized; d_gene: TRDD3; CDR3nt: TGTGCCTGTGACACCTTACTGGGGGATACAGCACAACTCTTCTTT; CDR3aa: CACDTLLGDTAQLFF
j_gene: TRDJ3; v_gene: TRDV2; abundance: medium-sized; d_gene: TRDD3; CDR3nt: TGTGCCTGTGACACCGCTACTGGGGGATACACCTCCTGGGACACCCGACAGATGTTTTTC; CDR3aa: CACDTATGGYTSWDTRQMFF
j_gene: TRDJ3; v_gene: TRDV2; abundance: .; d_gene: TRDD3; CDR3nt: TGTGCCTGTGACCAGTCTTGGGGGATCAGGGACACCCGACAGATGTTTTTC; CDR3aa: CACDQSWGIRDTRQMFF
j_gene: TRDJ2; v_gene: TRDV2; abundance: .; d_gene: TRDD3; CDR3nt: TGTGCCTGTGGCCCTCTAACTGGGGGATACGCGACAGCACAACTCTTCTTT; CDR3aa: CACGPLTGGYATAQLFF
j_gene: TRDJ2; v_gene: TRDV2; abundance: medium-sized; d_gene: TRDD3; CDR3nt: TGTGCCTGTGACAGTCTGGGGGATTCCTCTTTGACAGCACAACTCTTCTTT; CDR3aa: CACDSLGDSSLTAQLFF
j_gene: TRDJ3; v_gene: TRDV2; abundance: medium-sized; d_gene: TRDD3; CDR3nt: TGTGCCTGTGACACCGTACTGGGGGTTCTAAGCTCCTGGGACACCCGACAGATGTTTTTC; CDR3aa: CACDTVLGVLSSWDTRQMFF
j_gene: TRDJ3; v_gene: TRDV2; abundance: .; d_gene: TRDD3; CDR3nt: TGTGCCCGTGACACCCCTTTACTGGGGGATACTCGCCGCTCCTGGGACACCCGACAGATGTTTTTC; CDR3aa: CARDTPLLGDTRRSWDTRQMFF
j_gene: TRDJ1; v_gene: TRDV2; abundance: many; d_gene: TRDD3; CDR3nt: TGTGCCTGTGACACCTGGGGGATATTTAAACTCATCTTT; CDR3aa: CACDTWGIFKLIF
j_gene: TRDJ2; v_gene: TRDV2; abundance: medium-sized; d_gene: TRDD3; CDR3nt: TGTGCCTGTGACACTCTAGGGCTGGGGGATACTTTGACAGCACAACTCTTCTTT; CDR3aa: CACDTLGLGDTLTAQLFF
j_gene: TRDJ3; v_gene: TRDV2; abundance: few; d_gene: TRDD3; CDR3nt: TGTGCCTGTGACACTGGGGGATACGCGAAGTGGGACACCCGACAGATGTTTTTC; CDR3aa: CACDTGGYAKWDTRQMFF
j_gene: TRDJ3; v_gene: TRDV2; abundance: few; d_gene: TRDD3; CDR3nt: TGTGCCTGTGACTCCGTACTGGGGGATACGTCTGGAGCCTGGGACACCCGACAGATGTTTTTC; CDR3aa: CACDSVLGDTSGAWDTRQMFF
j_gene: TRDJ3; v_gene: TRDV2; abundance: medium-sized; d_gene: TRDD3; CDR3nt: TGTGCCTGTGACTCATTACTGGGGAGCTCCTGGGACACCCGACAGATGTTTTTC; CDR3aa: CACDSLLGSSWDTRQMFF
j_gene: TRDJ3; v_gene: TRDV2; abundance: .; d_gene: .; CDR3nt: TGTGCCTGTGACACCGAGTGGGATCCCAGCTCCTGGGACACCCGACAGATGTTTTTC; CDR3aa: CACDTEWDPSSWDTRQMFF
j_gene: TRDJ3; v_gene: TRDV2; abundance: few; d_gene: TRDD3; CDR3nt: TGTGCCTGTGACATACTGGGGGTGAACTCCTGGGACACCCGACAGATGTTTTTC; CDR3aa: CACDILGVNSWDTRQMFF
j_gene: TRDJ3; v_gene: TRDV2; abundance: .; d_gene: TRDD3; CDR3nt: TGTGCCTGTGACACTTGGGGGATTTGGGACACCCGACAGATGTTTTTC; CDR3aa: CACDTWGIWDTRQMFF
j_gene: TRDJ3; v_gene: TRDV2; abundance: medium-sized; d_gene: TRDD3; CDR3nt: TGTGCCTGTGACACTGGGGGATACGCCACCTGGGACACCCGACAGATGTTTTTC; CDR3aa: CACDTGGYATWDTRQMFF
j_gene: TRDJ1; v_gene: TRDV1; abundance: medium-sized; d_gene: TRDD3; CDR3nt: TGTGCTCTTGGGGAACGCGGCCTACTGGGGCAATGTTACACCGATAAACTCATCTTT; CDR3aa: CALGERGLLGQCYTDKLIF
j_gene: TRDJ3; v_gene: TRDV2; abundance: medium-sized; d_gene: TRDD3; CDR3nt: TGTGCCTGTGACACTGGGGGATACGCACCCTGGGACACCCGACAGATGTTTTTC; CDR3aa: CACDTGGYAPWDTRQMFF
j_gene: TRDJ1; v_gene: TRDV2; abundance: medium-sized; d_gene: TRDD3; CDR3nt: TGTGCCTGTGACATACTGGGGGATACGCGGGGGACCGATAAACTCATCTTT; CDR3aa: CACDILGDTRGTDKLIF
j_gene: TRDJ3; v_gene: TRDV2; abundance: .; d_gene: .; CDR3nt: TGTGCCTGTGACACCATGGGATCCAGCTCCTGGGACACCCGACAGATGTTTTTC; CDR3aa: CACDTMGSSSWDTRQMFF
j_gene: TRDJ3; v_gene: TRDV2; abundance: .; d_gene: TRDD3; CDR3nt: TGTGCCTGTGACACCGGTTGGGGGATACCCCCCTCCTGGGACACCCGACAGATGTTTTTC; CDR3aa: CACDTGWGIPPSWDTRQMFF
j_gene: TRDJ3; v_gene: TRDV2; abundance: many; d_gene: TRDD3; CDR3nt: TGTGCCTGTGACTCTACTGGGGCCCGCTCCTGGGACACCCGACAGATGTTTTTC; CDR3aa: CACDSTGARSWDTRQMFF
j_gene: TRDJ2; v_gene: TRDV1; abundance: few; d_gene: TRDD3; CDR3nt: TGTGCTCTTGGGGAACTACTGGGGGATACAGCACAACTCTTCTTT; CDR3aa: CALGELLGDTAQLFF
j_gene: TRDJ3; v_gene: TRDV2; abundance: .; d_gene: TRDD3; CDR3nt: TGTGCCTGTGACCCTTCTCCACTGGGGGCCAACTTGGGCTGGGACACCCGACAGATGTTTTTC; CDR3aa: CACDPSPLGANLGWDTRQMFF
j_gene: TRDJ1; v_gene: TRDV2; abundance: medium-sized; d_gene: .; CDR3nt: TGTGCCTGTGACACCGTTGGGTACACCGATAAACTCATCTTT; CDR3aa: CACDTVGYTDKLIF
j_gene: TRDJ3; v_gene: TRDV2; abundance: .; d_gene: TRDD3; CDR3nt: TGTGCCTGTGACACGTACTGGGGGATACTGAGCTCCTGGGACACCCGACAGATGTTTTTC; CDR3aa: CACDTYWGILSSWDTRQMFF
j_gene: TRDJ1; v_gene: TRDV2; abundance: .; d_gene: TRDD3; CDR3nt: TGCGCCTGTGACGTACGGGGGGATACGTACACCGATGAACTCATCTTT; CDR3aa: CACDVRGDTYTDELIF
j_gene: TRDJ2; v_gene: TRDV2; abundance: .; d_gene: TRDD3; CDR3nt: TGTGCCTGTGACAAAATGAGGGATACGACAGCACAACTCTTCTTT; CDR3aa: CACDKMRDTTAQLFF
j_gene: TRDJ3; v_gene: TRDV2; abundance: .; d_gene: TRDD3; CDR3nt: TGTGCCTGTGACACCGTACTGGGGGCCAGCTCCCGGGACACCCGACAGATGTTTTTC; CDR3aa: CACDTVLGASSRDTRQMFF
j_gene: TRDJ1; v_gene: TRDV3; abundance: few; d_gene: TRDD3; CDR3nt: TGTGCCTCCCCCCTACGCCGAGGTTGGGGGATACGCGGACTCATCTTT; CDR3aa: CASPLRRGWGIRGLIF
j_gene: TRDJ1; v_gene: TRDV2; abundance: medium-sized; d_gene: TRDD3; CDR3nt: TGTGCCTGTGACACATTAAGAACTGGGGATACGGTTGCCGATAAACTCATCTTT; CDR3aa: CACDTLRTGDTVADKLIF
j_gene: TRDJ3; v_gene: TRDV2; abundance: few; d_gene: TRDD3; CDR3nt: TGTGCCTGTGATACTGGGGGATACGGCACCCGACAGATGTTTTTC; CDR3aa: CACDTGGYGTRQMFF
j_gene: TRDJ3; v_gene: TRDV2; abundance: medium-sized; d_gene: TRDD3; CDR3nt: TGTGCCTGTGACACGCTGGGGGGGAGCTCCTGGGACACCCGACAGATGTTTTTC; CDR3aa: CACDTLGGSSWDTRQMFF
j_gene: TRDJ3; v_gene: TRDV2; abundance: medium-sized; d_gene: .; CDR3nt: TGTGCCTGTGACCCTCTGAGCTCCTGGGACACCCGACAGATGTTTTTC; CDR3aa: CACDPLSSWDTRQMFF
j_gene: TRDJ1; v_gene: TRDV2; abundance: few; d_gene: TRDD3; CDR3nt: TGTGCCTGTGACTCCAAGTACTGGGGGATGTACACCGATAAACTCATCTTT; CDR3aa: CACDSKYWGMYTDKLIF
j_gene: TRDJ2; v_gene: TRDV1; abundance: .; d_gene: TRDD3; CDR3nt: TGTGCTCTTAGGGAACTAGCGGCCTACGGGGATATGACAGCACAACTCTTCTTT; CDR3aa: CALRELAAYGDMTAQLFF
j_gene: TRDJ3; v_gene: TRDV2; abundance: medium-sized; d_gene: TRDD3; CDR3nt: TGTGCCTGTGACACCGCGACCCCTTACTGGGGGATACCCTGGGACACCCGACAGATGTTTTTC; CDR3aa: CACDTATPYWGIPWDTRQMFF
j_gene: TRDJ3; v_gene: TRDV2; abundance: large; d_gene: .; CDR3nt: TGTGCCTGTGACTACTGGAGCTCCTGGGACACCCGACAGATGTTTTTC; CDR3aa: CACDYWSSWDTRQMFF
j_gene: TRDJ3; v_gene: TRAV38-2/DV8; abundance: few; d_gene: TRDD3; CDR3nt: TGTGCTTATAGGACTGGGGGATACTCCTGGGACACCCGACAGATGTTTTTC; CDR3aa: CAYRTGGYSWDTRQMFF
j_gene: TRDJ3; v_gene: TRDV2; abundance: medium-sized; d_gene: TRDD3; CDR3nt: TGTGCCTGTGACACCGTCTGGGGGTTCTCCTGGGACACCCGACAGATGTTTTTC; CDR3aa: CACDTVWGFSWDTRQMFF
j_gene: TRDJ3; v_gene: TRDV2; abundance: many; d_gene: .; CDR3nt: TGTGCCTGTGACACCGTAAGGGACTCCTGGGACACCCGACAGATGTTTTTC; CDR3aa: CACDTVRDSWDTRQMFF
j_gene: TRDJ3; v_gene: TRDV2; abundance: medium-sized; d_gene: TRDD3; CDR3nt: TGTGCCTGTGACACTCTTACTGGGGGATACCCCTACTGGGACACCCGACAGATGTTTTTC; CDR3aa: CACDTLTGGYPYWDTRQMFF
j_gene: TRDJ3; v_gene: TRDV2; abundance: medium-sized; d_gene: TRDD3; CDR3nt: TGTGCCTGTGACGCTCTACTGGGGGATATCTCCCGACAGATGTTTTTC; CDR3aa: CACDALLGDISRQMFF
j_gene: TRDJ3; v_gene: TRDV2; abundance: .; d_gene: TRDD3; CDR3nt: TGTGCCTGTGACACCCTTACTGGGGGACCCAGCTCCTGGGACACCCGACAGATGTTTTTC; CDR3aa: CACDTLTGGPSSWDTRQMFF
j_gene: TRDJ3; v_gene: TRDV2; abundance: medium-sized; d_gene: TRDD3; CDR3nt: TGTGCCTGTGACACCTTACTGGGGGATACGCGCAGCTCCTGGGACACCCGACAGATGTTTTTC; CDR3aa: CACDTLLGDTRSSWDTRQMFF
j_gene: TRDJ3; v_gene: TRDV2; abundance: many; d_gene: TRDD3; CDR3nt: TGTGCCTGTGACACCCTGGGGGTTAGCTCCTGGGACACCCGACAGATGTTTTTC; CDR3aa: CACDTLGVSSWDTRQMFF
j_gene: TRDJ3; v_gene: TRDV2; abundance: few; d_gene: .; CDR3nt: TGTGCCTGTGACAGGGTGCCCCGCTCCTGGGACACCCGACAGATGTTTTTC; CDR3aa: CACDRVPRSWDTRQMFF
j_gene: TRDJ3; v_gene: TRDV2; abundance: medium-sized; d_gene: .; CDR3nt: TGTGCCTGTGACTCCATACGGCGAAGCTCCTGGGACACCCGACAGATGTTTTTC; CDR3aa: CACDSIRRSSWDTRQMFF